One and the same sample provided the 17 T cell receptor beta chains below, sequenced in a study of blood T cell repertoires in COVID-19. Data came from immunoSEQ multiplex PCR; TCRdb stores just in-frame clones and leaves some out. The table lists more than 150,000 clones, 75% to 90% of them singletons. Specimen: peripheral blood. The origin of the receptors is a man aged 65-85 years with active or convalescent COVID-19.

The chain employs TRBV18 and TRBJ2-3, with D perhaps TRBD2 (5 bases). The length of the CDR3 is 13 residues. Germline V gene data show CDR1 as KGHSH and CDR2 as LQKENI. V was clipped by 1 base and J by 5 bases, with 7 bases between them. The CDR3 loop reads CASSPRGRDTQYF. The CDR3 nucleotides are TGTGCCAGCTCACCACGCGGGCGAGATACGCAGTATTTT.

This clone was observed a handful of times. The chain combines TRBV3-1 (or the pseudogene TRBV3-2) with TRBJ1-3, with a weak D call TRBD1 (6 bases). The CDR3 is 16 residues long. Germline CDR1 and CDR2: LGHDT and YNNKEL (reference sequence). V gave up 3 bases and J gave up 3 bases, with 15 bases separating them. Here the CDR3 reads CASSHPLGALGNTIYF. DNA for the CDR3: TGTGCCAGCAGCCACCCTCTGGGGGCTCTTGGAAACACCATATATTTT.

The chain uses TRBV12-5 and TRBJ2-3; a possible D gene is TRBD1 (6 bases). V dropped 2 bases and J dropped 6 bases, with 9 bases sitting between them. The CDR3 has 13 amino acids. Per the germline V gene, CDR1 is LGHNT and CDR2 is FRNRAP. DNA of the CDR3: TGTGCTAGTGGTTTGTCAGGGGTTGATACGCAGTATTTT. The encoded protein is CASGLSGVDTQYF.

The chain employs TRBV28 and TRBJ1-5; 7 bases line up with TRBD1. Germline lookup yields CDR1 MDHEN and CDR2 SYDVKM. Losses at the gene ends were 5 bases for V and 2 bases for J; bases not matched to a gene: 9. CDR3 size: 16 residues. The CDR3 coding sequence is TGTGCCAGCAGTACGGCACAGGGGATTGGCAATCAGCCCCAGCATTTT. This translates into CASSTAQGIGNQPQHF. Looking up the rest from reference TRBV28 and TRBJ1-5 gives the full variable domain: DVKVTQSSRYLVKRTGEKVFLECVQDMDHENMFWYRQDPGLGLRLIYFSYDVKMKEKGDIPEGYSVSREKKERFSLILESASTNQTSMYLCASSTAQGIGNQPQHFGDGTRLSIL.

The chain joins TRBV5-1 to TRBJ2-5; possible D gene TRBD1, 5 bases. CDR1 and CDR2 from the germline V gene are SGHRS and YFSETQ. Trimming took off 1 base at V and 3 bases at J, with 13 bases between the two ends. CDR3 length: 15 residues. The CDR3 here is CASSLTGGREETQYF. CDR3 nucleotides: TGCGCCAGCAGCTTGACCGGTGGCAGGGAAGAGACCCAGTACTTC.

J is TRBJ2-3 and V is TRBV28; no reliable D call. From germline, CDR1 is MDHEN and CDR2 SYDVKM. The CDR3 contains 14 residues. V lost 3 bases and J 0 bases, leaving 7 bases between the germline ends. DNA for the CDR3: TGTGCCAGCAGTTTGTCCCAAAGCACAGATACGCAGTATTTT. Its translation is CASSLSQSTDTQYF.

Only one count was recorded for this clone. The chain carries TRBV12-1 and TRBJ1-6; the D call TRBD1 from the table was never checked on the DNA. TRBV12-1 is termed a pseudogene. CDR3 length: 16 residues. CDR3 protein: CASSSGGANYNSPLHF. CDR3 DNA: TGTGCCAGCAGCTCCGGTGGGGCAAACTATAATTCACCCCTCCACTTT.

The table lists this clone with a count of one. V gene TRBV7-9 combines with J gene TRBJ1-4; 9 positions agree with TRBD1. Germline CDR1 is SEHNR and CDR2 is FQNEAQ (reference sequence). V lost 4 bases, J lost 8 bases, and 8 bases stayed unmatched. The CDR3 loop spans 15 amino acids. CDR3 nucleotide sequence: TGTGCCAGCAGCTACGGGGACAGGGTTGGGGAAAAACTGTTTTTT. Encoded protein: CASSYGDRVGEKLFF.

The chain couples TRBV19 to TRBJ1-5; the match to TRBD1 covers 7 bases. Germline lookup yields CDR1 LNHDA and CDR2 SQIVND (reference sequence). The V and J ends lost 4 bases and 4 bases, in that order; junction bases with no gene match: 7. The CDR3 has 15 amino acids. The CDR3 spells CASSTQGGLNQPQHF. For the CDR3, the DNA is TGTGCCAGTAGTACCCAGGGGGGCCTTAATCAGCCCCAGCATTTT.

The chain recombines TRBV5-1 with TRBJ2-3; TRBD1 agrees at 9 bases. J lost 2 bases, V lost 4 bases, and 14 bases had no gene match. The CDR3 loop spans 18 amino acids. Germline-derived CDR1 and CDR2 are SGHRS and YFSETQ. The CDR3 reads CASSTGTGPTIFTDTQYF. CDR3 coding DNA: TGCGCCAGCAGCACCGGGACAGGGCCGACCATCTTCACAGATACGCAGTATTTT.

This clone was recorded once. V gene TRBV3-1 (or the pseudogene TRBV3-2) combines with J gene TRBJ2-3, with 9 bases fitting TRBD2. Germline CDR1 is LGHDT and CDR2 is YNNKEL (reference sequence). The J segment lost 3 bases and the V segment lost 3 bases, leaving 7 bases of the junction unmatched. The CDR3 contains 16 residues. CDR3 amino acids: CASSQLAGTITDTQYF. The CDR3 coding sequence is TGTGCCAGCAGCCAGCTAGCGGGGACCATTACAGATACGCAGTATTTT.

J is TRBJ2-7 and V is TRBV4-3; 9 bases agree with TRBD1. V trimming: 1 base; J trimming: 5 bases; junction bases outside the gene matches: 6. The CDR3 runs 15 residues. Germline values: CDR1 LGHNA, CDR2 YSLEER. The CDR3 spells CASSQGTGARNEQYF. The CDR3 DNA is TGCGCCAGCAGCCAAGGGACAGGGGCGCGGAACGAGCAGTACTTC.

V is TRBV4-1 and J is TRBJ2-1; 12 bases are shared with TRBD2. This CDR3 comprises 16 residues. The V gene's germline CDR1 is MGHRA and CDR2 YSYEKL. V was clipped by 5 bases and J by 7 bases; unmatched bases: 9. The CDR3 spells CASSTRLAGDYNEQFF. CDR3 DNA sequence: TGCGCCAGCAGCACCCGACTAGCGGGAGATTATAATGAGCAGTTCTTC.

This rearrangement joins TRBV3-1 (or the pseudogene TRBV3-2) to TRBJ1-5; D perhaps matches TRBD1 (6 bases). The CDR3 has 13 amino acids. Trimming took off 4 bases at V and 5 bases at J, with 9 bases between the two ends. CDR1 is LGHDT and CDR2 is YNNKEL in the germline V gene (reference sequence). In DNA form, the CDR3 reads TGTGCCAGCAGCCCACAGGGTCATCAGCCCCAGCATTTT. Translation gives CASSPQGHQPQHF.

This sequence joins TRBV28 and TRBJ2-7, with 11 bases identical to TRBD2. Losses at the gene ends were 7 bases for V and 0 bases for J; bases not matched to a gene: 5. This CDR3 has 15 amino acids. CDR1 and CDR2 from the germline V gene are MDHEN and SYDVKM. CDR3 sequence: CASTLGLADSYEQYF. The CDR3 nucleotides read TGTGCCAGCACCCTGGGACTAGCGGACTCCTACGAGCAGTACTTC.

This clone was recorded only once. The V and J genes are TRBV11-2 and TRBJ2-7, with 15 bases aligning to TRBD2. The CDR3 consists of 18 residues. Losses at the gene ends were 5 bases for V and 2 bases for J; bases not matched to a gene: 10. Germline V gene sequence: CDR1 SGHAT, CDR2 FQNNGV. The CDR3 region has the DNA TGTGCCAGCAGCAGAGGACTAGCGGGGGGGCTACTCACCTACGAGCAGTACTTC. Translating gives CASSRGLAGGLLTYEQYF.

The genes are TRBV9 and TRBJ2-2; D remains ambiguous. Trimming left V 3 bases short and J 4 bases short, with 13 bases between. The CDR3 is made up of 15 amino acids. Germline values: CDR1 SGDLS, CDR2 YYNGEE. CDR3 in DNA: TGTGCCAGCAGCGGGGCAGGCGTTTCCACCGGGGAGCTGTTTTTT. Its protein is CASSGAGVSTGELFF.